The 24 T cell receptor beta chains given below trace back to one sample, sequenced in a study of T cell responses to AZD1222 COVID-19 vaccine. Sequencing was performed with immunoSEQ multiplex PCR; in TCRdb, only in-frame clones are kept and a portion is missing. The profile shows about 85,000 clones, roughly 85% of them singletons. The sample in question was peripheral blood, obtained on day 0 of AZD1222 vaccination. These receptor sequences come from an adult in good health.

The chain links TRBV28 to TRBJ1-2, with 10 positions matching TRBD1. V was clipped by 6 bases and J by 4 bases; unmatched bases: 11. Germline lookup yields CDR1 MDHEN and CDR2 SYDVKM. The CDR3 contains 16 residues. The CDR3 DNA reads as TGTGCCAGCAGCACCGGACAGGGGGGTATTAGCTATGGCTACACCTTC. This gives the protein CASSTGQGGISYGYTF.

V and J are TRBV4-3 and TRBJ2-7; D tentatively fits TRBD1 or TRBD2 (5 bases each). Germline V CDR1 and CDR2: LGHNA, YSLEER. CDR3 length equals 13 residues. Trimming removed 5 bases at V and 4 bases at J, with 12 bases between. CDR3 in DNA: TGCGCCAGCAGCAACGACAGAGGGTACGAGCAGTACTTC. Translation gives CASSNDRGYEQYF.

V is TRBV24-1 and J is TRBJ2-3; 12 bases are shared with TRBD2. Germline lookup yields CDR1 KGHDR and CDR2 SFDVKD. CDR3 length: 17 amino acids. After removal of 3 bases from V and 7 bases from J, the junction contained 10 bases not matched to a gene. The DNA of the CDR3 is TGTGCCACCAGTGATCGACTAGCGGGAGTTGGGTCGTATACGCAGTATTTT. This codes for CATSDRLAGVGSYTQYF.

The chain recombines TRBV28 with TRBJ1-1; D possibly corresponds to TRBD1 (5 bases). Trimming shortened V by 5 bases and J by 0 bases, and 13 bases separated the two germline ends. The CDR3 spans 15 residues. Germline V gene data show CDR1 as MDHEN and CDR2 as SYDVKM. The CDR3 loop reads CASSPPTDLNTEAFF. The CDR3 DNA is TGTGCCAGCAGTCCACCGACAGACCTGAACACTGAAGCTTTCTTT. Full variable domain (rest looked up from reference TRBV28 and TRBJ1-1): DVKVTQSSRYLVKRTGEKVFLECVQDMDHENMFWYRQDPGLGLRLIYFSYDVKMKEKGDIPEGYSVSREKKERFSLILESASTNQTSMYLCASSPPTDLNTEAFFGQGTRLTVV.

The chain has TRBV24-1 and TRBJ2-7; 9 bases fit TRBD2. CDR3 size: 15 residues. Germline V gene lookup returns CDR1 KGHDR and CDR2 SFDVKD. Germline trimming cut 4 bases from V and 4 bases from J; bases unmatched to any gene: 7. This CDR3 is CATSDKTSGRYEQYF. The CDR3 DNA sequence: TGTGCCACCAGTGACAAGACTAGCGGTCGATACGAGCAGTACTTC.

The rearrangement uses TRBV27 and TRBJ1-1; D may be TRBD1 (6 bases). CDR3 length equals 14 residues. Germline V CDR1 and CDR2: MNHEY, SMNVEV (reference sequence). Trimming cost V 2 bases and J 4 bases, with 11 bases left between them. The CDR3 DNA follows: TGTGCCAGCAGTTTACCGGGGGCGACCACTGAAGCTTTCTTT. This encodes CASSLPGATTEAFF.

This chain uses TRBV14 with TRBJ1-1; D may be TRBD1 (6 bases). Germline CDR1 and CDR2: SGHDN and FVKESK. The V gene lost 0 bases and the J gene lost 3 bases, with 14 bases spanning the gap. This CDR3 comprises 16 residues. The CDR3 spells CASSQDLYREDTEAFF. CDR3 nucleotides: TGTGCCAGCAGCCAAGATCTTTACAGGGAAGACACTGAAGCTTTCTTT.

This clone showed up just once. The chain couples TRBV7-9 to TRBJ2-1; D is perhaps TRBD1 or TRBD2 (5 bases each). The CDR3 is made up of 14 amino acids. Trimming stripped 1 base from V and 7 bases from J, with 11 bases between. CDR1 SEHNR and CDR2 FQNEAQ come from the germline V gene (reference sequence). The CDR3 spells CASSLGGRENEQFF. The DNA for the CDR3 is TGTGCCAGCAGCTTAGGGGGCAGGGAGAATGAGCAGTTCTTC.

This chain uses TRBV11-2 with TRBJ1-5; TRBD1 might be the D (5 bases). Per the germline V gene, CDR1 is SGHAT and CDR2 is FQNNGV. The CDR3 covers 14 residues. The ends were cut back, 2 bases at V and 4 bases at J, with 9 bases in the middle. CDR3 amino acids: CASSLWGINQPQHF. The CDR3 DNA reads TGTGCCAGCAGCTTATGGGGGATAAATCAGCCCCAGCATTTT.

In DNA form, the CDR3 reads TGTGCCAGCAGCTTGGATAGGCATCCTGAAGCTTTCTTT. Translated: CASSLDRHPEAFF. The chain carries TRBV5-4 and TRBJ1-1, with D uncertain. CDR3 length: 13 amino acids. Germline V lookup: CDR1 SGHNT, CDR2 YYREEE (reference sequence). V was trimmed by 0 bases and J by 6 bases, leaving 9 bases between them.

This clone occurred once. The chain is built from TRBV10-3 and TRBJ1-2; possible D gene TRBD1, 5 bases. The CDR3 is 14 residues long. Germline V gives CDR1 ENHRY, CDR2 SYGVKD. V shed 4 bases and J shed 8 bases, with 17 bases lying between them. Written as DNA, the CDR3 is TGTGCCATCAGTGGACGGGACTCCGAAAAAGGCTACACCTTC. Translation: CAISGRDSEKGYTF.

The CDR3 region has the DNA TGTGCCAGCAGTTACGTCGTCGGGGAGACCCAGTACTTC. This codes for CASSYVVGETQYF. The chain couples TRBV6-6 to TRBJ2-5; D uncertain. Trimming took 2 bases from V and 5 from J, leaving 9 bases between them. This CDR3 spans 13 amino acids. CDR1 MNHNY and CDR2 SVGAGI come from the germline V gene (reference sequence).

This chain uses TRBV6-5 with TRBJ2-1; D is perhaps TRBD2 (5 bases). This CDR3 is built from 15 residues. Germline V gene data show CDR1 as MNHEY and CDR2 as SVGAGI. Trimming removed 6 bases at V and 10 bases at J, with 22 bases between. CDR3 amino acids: CASSQLSVGGHEQFF. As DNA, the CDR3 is TGTGCCAGCAGCCAACTGTCCGTTGGAGGTCACGAGCAGTTCTTC.

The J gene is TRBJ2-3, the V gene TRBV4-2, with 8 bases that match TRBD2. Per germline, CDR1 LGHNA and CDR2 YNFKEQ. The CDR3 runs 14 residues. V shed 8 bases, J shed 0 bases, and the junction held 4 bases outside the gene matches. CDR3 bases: TGTGCCAGCGGACCTAGCGGGAGCACAGATACGCAGTATTTT. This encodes CASGPSGSTDTQYF.

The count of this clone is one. CDR3 coding DNA: TGTGCCAGTAGTATCGCCAATTCACCCCTCCACTTT. This codes for CASSIANSPLHF. The chain employs TRBV19 and TRBJ1-6; D uncertain. The CDR3 extends over 12 amino acids. Between the trimmed V and J ends, which lost 3 bases and 7 bases, there was a span of 4 bases. Germline loops: CDR1 LNHDA, CDR2 SQIVND (reference sequence).

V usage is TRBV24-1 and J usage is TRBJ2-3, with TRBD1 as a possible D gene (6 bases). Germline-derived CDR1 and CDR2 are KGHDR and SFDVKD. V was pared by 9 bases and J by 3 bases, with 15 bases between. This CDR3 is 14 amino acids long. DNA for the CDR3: TGTGCCACCGGGCAGGGGAGTGGAACAGATACGCAGTATTTT. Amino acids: CATGQGSGTDTQYF.

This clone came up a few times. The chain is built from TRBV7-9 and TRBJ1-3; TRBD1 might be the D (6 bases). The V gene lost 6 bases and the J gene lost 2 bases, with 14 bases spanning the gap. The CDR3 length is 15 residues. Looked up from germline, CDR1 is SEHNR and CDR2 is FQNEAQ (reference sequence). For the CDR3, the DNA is TGTGCCAGCAGAATTACAGGGCGGACTGGAAACACCATATATTTT. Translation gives CASRITGRTGNTIYF.

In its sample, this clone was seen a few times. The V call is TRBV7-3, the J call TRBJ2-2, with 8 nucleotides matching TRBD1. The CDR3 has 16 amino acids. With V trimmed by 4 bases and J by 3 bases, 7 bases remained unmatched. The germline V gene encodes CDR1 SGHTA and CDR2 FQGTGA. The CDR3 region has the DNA TGTGCCAGCAGCTCCCGACCGGGACAGGACACCGGGGAGCTGTTTTTT. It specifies CASSSRPGQDTGELFF.

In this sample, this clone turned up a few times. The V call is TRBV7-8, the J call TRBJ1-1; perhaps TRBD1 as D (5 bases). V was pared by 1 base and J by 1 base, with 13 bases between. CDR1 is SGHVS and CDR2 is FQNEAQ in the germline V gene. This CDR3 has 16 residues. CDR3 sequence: CASSLGATDQNTEAFF. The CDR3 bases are TGTGCCAGCAGCTTAGGGGCGACAGACCAGAACACTGAAGCTTTCTTT.

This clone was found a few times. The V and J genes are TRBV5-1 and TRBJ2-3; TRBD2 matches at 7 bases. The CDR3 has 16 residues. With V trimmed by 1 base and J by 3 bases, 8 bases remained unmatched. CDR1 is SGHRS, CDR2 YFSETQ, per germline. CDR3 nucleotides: TGCGCCAGCAGCTTGCCCACTAGCGTTGAGACAGATACGCAGTATTTT. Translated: CASSLPTSVETDTQYF. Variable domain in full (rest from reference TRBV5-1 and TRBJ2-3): KAGVTQTPRYLIKTRGQQVTLSCSPISGHRSVSWYQQTPGQGLQFLFEYFSETQRNKGNFPGRFSGRQFSNSRSEMNVSTLELGDSALYLCASSLPTSVETDTQYFGPGTRLTVL.

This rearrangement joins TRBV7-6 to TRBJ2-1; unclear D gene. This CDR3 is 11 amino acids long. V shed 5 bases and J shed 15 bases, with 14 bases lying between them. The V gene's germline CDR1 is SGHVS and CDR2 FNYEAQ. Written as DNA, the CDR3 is TGTGCCAGCAGCCGTTACAGCCAGCGGTTCTTC. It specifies CASSRYSQRFF.

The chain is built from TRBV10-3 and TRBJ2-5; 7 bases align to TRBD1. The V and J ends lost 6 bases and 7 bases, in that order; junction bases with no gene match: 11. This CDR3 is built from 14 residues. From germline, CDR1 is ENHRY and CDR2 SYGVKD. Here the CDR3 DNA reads TGTGCCATCAGCACCGGGACAGCGAAAGGGACCCAGTACTTC. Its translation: CAISTGTAKGTQYF.

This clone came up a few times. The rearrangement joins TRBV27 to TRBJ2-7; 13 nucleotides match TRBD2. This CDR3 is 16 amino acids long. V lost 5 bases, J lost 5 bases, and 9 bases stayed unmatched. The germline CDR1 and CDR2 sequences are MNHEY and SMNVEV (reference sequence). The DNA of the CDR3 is TGTGCCAGCAGTCCTCTTCGGACTAGCGGGAGCAACGAGCAGTACTTC. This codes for CASSPLRTSGSNEQYF.

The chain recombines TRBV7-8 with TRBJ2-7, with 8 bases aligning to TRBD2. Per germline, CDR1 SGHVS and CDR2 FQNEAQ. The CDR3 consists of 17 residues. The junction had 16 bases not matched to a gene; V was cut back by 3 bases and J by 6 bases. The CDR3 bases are TGTGCCAGCAGCTTTGAGGTGGCGGGAGGCCCAATCCGCGAGCAGTACTTC. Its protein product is CASSFEVAGGPIREQYF.